These 25 T cell receptor beta chains share one sample of origin, sequenced in a study of ipilimumab plus nivolumab after autologous stem cell transplantation. Using immunoSEQ multiplex PCR, the repertoire was profiled, and TCRdb retains in-frame clones only, with some absent. The sample holds about 920 clones, around 69% seen once. The sequencing here drew on PBMCs, taken in a trial of ipilimumab plus nivolumab as post-transplant consolidation. All receptors derive from a male donor with primary mediastinal lymphoma.

The rearrangement joins TRBV5-1 to TRBJ2-7; 9 bases agree with TRBD1. The CDR3 contains 17 residues. Germline V gene data show CDR1 as SGHRS and CDR2 as YFSETQ. With 0 bases clipped from V and 0 bases from J, the junction kept 7 bases outside the gene matches. The DNA for the CDR3 is TGCGCCAGCAGCTTGGTACCGGGACAGGGACTCTCCTACGAGCAGTACTTC. Amino acid sequence: CASSLVPGQGLSYEQYF.

This chain connects TRBV2 to TRBJ1-1; the D is unclear. The germline V and J ends were trimmed by 6 bases and 4 bases, with 12 bases remaining between them. The germline gives CDR1 SNHLY, CDR2 FYNNEI. The CDR3 runs to 13 residues. As DNA, the CDR3 is TGTGCCAGCAGCAGGAACAGCGTCACTGAAGCTTTCTTT. It codes for CASSRNSVTEAFF.

This chain links TRBV5-4 with TRBJ2-2; 12 bases align to TRBD2. V was pared by 4 bases and J by 8 bases, with 3 bases of the junction left unmatched. This CDR3 has 14 residues. The germline V gene has CDR1 SGHNT and CDR2 YYREEE (reference sequence). In nucleotides, the CDR3 is TGTGCCAGCAGCCTAGCGGGAGGGCCTGGGGAGCTGTTTTTT. It specifies CASSLAGGPGELFF.

J is TRBJ2-2 and V is TRBV9; no clear D. The germline CDR1 and CDR2 sequences are SGDLS and YYNGEE. The length of the CDR3 is 16 residues. V was pared by 2 bases and J by 3 bases, with 14 bases between. CDR3 sequence reads: CASSVDRTADTGELFF. CDR3 DNA: TGTGCCAGCAGCGTCGACCGGACGGCGGACACCGGGGAGCTGTTTTTT.

This clone occurred a few times. The chain couples TRBV7-9 to TRBJ2-2; the D is unclear. V was clipped by 6 bases and J by 3 bases, with 14 bases between them. Germline V lookup: CDR1 SEHNR, CDR2 FQNEAQ (reference sequence). There are 15 residues in the CDR3. CDR3 sequence reads: CASSTIEWYTGELFF. In DNA form, the CDR3 reads TGTGCCAGCAGTACAATAGAATGGTACACCGGGGAGCTGTTTTTT.

This clone appeared a few times. The rearrangement links TRBV9 to TRBJ1-4; D is unclear. The CDR3 totals 15 residues. V was cut by 0 bases and J by 6 bases, with 12 bases left in between. Germline V gene lookup returns CDR1 SGDLS and CDR2 YYNGEE. The chain's CDR3 is CASSVGGSVDEKLFF. In DNA form, the CDR3 reads TGTGCCAGCAGCGTAGGAGGGTCGGTTGATGAAAAACTGTTTTTT.

This chain joins TRBV27 and TRBJ1-5, with 8 bases fitting TRBD1. This CDR3 is 20 amino acids long. V shed 6 bases, J shed 0 bases, and the junction held 19 bases outside the gene matches. Germline CDR1 is MNHEY and CDR2 is SMNVEV (reference sequence). In nucleotides, the CDR3 is TGTGCCAGCAGACCCCCCACTCCGGGGACAGGAGATTATAGCAATCAGCCCCAGCATTTT. Translation: CASRPPTPGTGDYSNQPQHF.

The sample holds one count of this clone. The rearrangement uses TRBV4-2 and TRBJ2-7; D is uncertain. Between the trimmed V and J ends, which lost 0 bases and 6 bases, there was a span of 9 bases. This CDR3 region has 13 residues. CDR1 is LGHNA, CDR2 YNFKEQ, per germline. The CDR3 sequence: CASSQDYFSEQYF. CDR3 DNA: TGTGCCAGCAGCCAAGACTATTTCTCCGAGCAGTACTTC.

This chain links TRBV2 with TRBJ1-2, with 8 bases that match TRBD1. Germline CDR1 SNHLY, CDR2 FYNNEI. V lost 6 bases, J lost 3 bases, and 3 bases stayed unmatched. The CDR3 totals 13 residues. The CDR3 is CASRVDRDYGYTF. The CDR3 coding sequence is TGTGCCAGCAGAGTGGACAGGGACTATGGCTACACCTTC.

The chain has TRBV19 and TRBJ1-1; no clear D. V was cut by 5 bases and J by 1 base, with 14 bases left in between. The CDR3 sequence is 15 residues long. Looked up from germline, CDR1 is LNHDA and CDR2 is SQIVND (reference sequence). The DNA for the CDR3 is TGTGCCAGTAGTCGTCTCGGGCAGGCGAACACTGAAGCTTTCTTT. Protein: CASSRLGQANTEAFF. The whole variable domain, remainder taken from reference TRBV19 and TRBJ1-1, is DGGITQSPKYLFRKEGQNVTLSCEQNLNHDAMYWYRQDPGQGLRLIYYSQIVNDFQKGDIAEGYSVSREKKESFPLTVTSAQKNPTAFYLCASSRLGQANTEAFFGQGTRLTVV.

This chain connects TRBV7-8 to TRBJ2-5; 7 positions agree with TRBD2. Trimming took 5 bases from V and 4 from J; bases not matched to a gene: 10. Germline values: CDR1 SGHVS, CDR2 FQNEAQ. The CDR3 length is 15 residues. Here the CDR3 reads CASSRRLAGVETQYF. CDR3 nucleotide sequence: TGTGCCAGCAGCCGAAGACTAGCTGGGGTAGAGACCCAGTACTTC.

The chain links TRBV18 to TRBJ2-5; D is ambiguous. The V end lost 4 bases, the J end lost 5 bases, and 8 bases lay between the germline ends. The CDR3 length is 12 residues. The germline V gene has CDR1 KGHSH and CDR2 LQKENI. The CDR3 DNA sequence: TGTGCCAGCTCACAGGGAAGGGAGACCCAGTACTTC. Its protein product is CASSQGRETQYF. The complete variable domain, with remaining parts taken from reference TRBV18 and TRBJ2-5, reads NAGVMQNPRHLVRRRGQEARLRCSPMKGHSHVYWYRQLPEEGLKFMVYLQKENIIDESGMPKERFSAEFPKEGPSILRIQQVVRGDSAAYFCASSQGRETQYFGPGTRLLVL.

The chain employs TRBV15 and TRBJ2-4, with a weak D call TRBD2 (5 bases). CDR3 size: 19 residues. Germline values: CDR1 LNHNV, CDR2 YYDKDF (reference sequence). Trimming left V 0 bases short and J 0 bases short, with 18 bases between. The CDR3 coding sequence is TGTGCCACCAGCAGAGAGGCGGGCGCGGCAGCGCTAGCCAAAAACATTCAGTACTTC. Encoded protein: CATSREAGAAALAKNIQYF.

The V gene is TRBV6-1, the J gene TRBJ2-7; 8 bases match TRBD1. CDR3 size: 13 residues. V lost 6 bases to trimming and J lost 7 bases; unmatched junction nucleotides: 8. Germline V CDR1 and CDR2: MNHNS, SASEGT. This CDR3 is CASSDTGGWEQYF. In DNA form, the CDR3 reads TGTGCCAGCAGCGACACAGGGGGTTGGGAGCAGTACTTC.

This clone has more than one count but fewer than ten. This chain uses TRBV30 with TRBJ2-5; possible D gene TRBD1, 6 bases. There are 13 residues in the CDR3. Trimming shortened V by 0 bases and J by 5 bases, and 10 bases separated the two germline ends. Germline V gene sequence: CDR1 GTSNPN, CDR2 SVGIG (reference sequence). Here the CDR3 reads CAWSVGGGETQYF. DNA for the CDR3: TGTGCCTGGAGTGTAGGGGGTGGCGAGACCCAGTACTTC.

Only one count was recorded for this clone. The J gene is TRBJ2-7, the V gene TRBV13; 10 nucleotides line up with TRBD2. CDR1 and CDR2 from the germline V gene are PRHDT and FYEKMQ (reference sequence). The J segment lost 3 bases and the V segment lost 0 bases, leaving 11 bases of the junction unmatched. The CDR3 consists of 18 residues. The CDR3 nucleotides are TGTGCCAGCAGCTTAGGAGGGCGTCTAGCGGGAGAAGGCTACGAGCAGTACTTC. The encoded protein is CASSLGGRLAGEGYEQYF.

The chain employs TRBV28 and TRBJ2-7, with D possibly matching TRBD1 (6 bases). Germline V CDR1 and CDR2: MDHEN, SYDVKM. The CDR3 runs to 13 residues. Here the CDR3 reads CAVIGQNSYEQYF. In DNA form, the CDR3 reads TGTGCTGTGATCGGACAGAACTCCTACGAGCAGTACTTC.

This clone has just a few counts. J is TRBJ1-1 and V is TRBV30, with D unclear. V was cut by 4 bases and J by 0 bases, with 6 bases left in between. The CDR3 runs to 12 residues. Per the germline V gene, CDR1 is GTSNPN and CDR2 is SVGIG (reference sequence). The CDR3 is CAWNRMNTEAFF. The CDR3 DNA follows: TGTGCCTGGAATCGGATGAACACTGAAGCTTTCTTT.

The V and J genes are TRBV5-1 and TRBJ1-6; no clear D. V lost 0 bases to trimming and J lost 9 bases, with 10 bases between them. Per germline, CDR1 SGHRS and CDR2 YFSETQ. The CDR3 is made up of 14 amino acids. CDR3 protein: CASSLGGKVSPLHF. The DNA of the CDR3 is TGCGCCAGCAGCTTGGGGGGTAAGGTTTCACCCCTCCACTTT.

This clone occurred a few times. This CDR3 reads CASSTGQQTEQYF. The CDR3 DNA reads TGTGCCAGCAGCACGGGACAGCAGACCGAGCAGTACTTC. This chain joins TRBV11-3 and TRBJ2-7; 7 bases are a match to TRBD1. V lost 5 bases to trimming and J lost 6 bases; unmatched junction nucleotides: 7. This CDR3 is built from 13 residues. Germline V CDR1 and CDR2: SGHNT, YENEEA.

This clone has only one observation. The chain links TRBV14 to TRBJ1-3; D not certain. The V gene lost 4 bases and the J gene lost 4 bases, with 5 bases spanning the gap. Per the germline V gene, CDR1 is SGHDN and CDR2 is FVKESK. This CDR3 has 12 residues. The CDR3 region has the DNA TGTGCCAGCAGCCCCAACGGAAACACCATATATTTT. The encoded protein is CASSPNGNTIYF.

V and J are TRBV6-1 and TRBJ1-1; maybe TRBD1 (5 bases). There are 15 residues in the CDR3. CDR1 is MNHNS, CDR2 SASEGT, per germline. V shed 3 bases and J shed 4 bases, with 15 bases lying between them. CDR3 bases: TGTGCCAGCAGTGAGGGGGGGGGTGCTGGCACTGAAGCTTTCTTT. It is translated as CASSEGGGAGTEAFF.

The rearrangement links TRBV6-1 to TRBJ2-1; D may be TRBD2 (6 bases). Germline lookup yields CDR1 MNHNS and CDR2 SASEGT. This CDR3 region has 13 residues. V lost 6 bases to trimming and J lost 7 bases, with 13 bases between them. In nucleotides, the CDR3 is TGTGCCAGCAGCTTCCGGGACTTTAATGAGCAGTTCTTC. Protein product: CASSFRDFNEQFF.

As concerns this clone: One end of the junction fails to match germline, which may point to a read error. Other DNA sequences in the same sample also yield this CDR3. V usage is TRBV19 and J usage is TRBJ1-3, with a weak D call TRBD1 (6 bases). This CDR3 is 16 amino acids long. Germline CDR1 and CDR2: LNHDA and SQIVND (reference sequence). This CDR3 reads CASSPPPVGAGDTIYF. The CDR3 DNA sequence: TGTGCCAGTAGTCCTCCCCCAGTGGGGGCTGGAGACACCATATATTTT. The entire variable domain, with the rest obtained from reference TRBV19 and TRBJ1-3, is as follows: DGGITQSPKYLFRKEGQNVTLSCEQNLNHDAMYWYRQDPGQGLRLIYYSQIVNDFQKGDIAEGYSVSREKKESFPLTVTSAQKNPTAFYLCASSPPPVGAGDTIYFGEGSWLTVV.

The chain links TRBV29-1 to TRBJ2-5, with D perhaps TRBD1 (5 bases). The CDR3 sequence is 15 residues long. Germline lookup yields CDR1 SQVTM and CDR2 ANQGSEA. With 0 bases removed from V and 2 bases from J, the gap between germline ends came to 13 bases. The CDR3 nucleotides read TGCAGCGTTGAAGATCGGAAAGGGGCACAAGAGACCCAGTACTTC. Residues: CSVEDRKGAQETQYF.